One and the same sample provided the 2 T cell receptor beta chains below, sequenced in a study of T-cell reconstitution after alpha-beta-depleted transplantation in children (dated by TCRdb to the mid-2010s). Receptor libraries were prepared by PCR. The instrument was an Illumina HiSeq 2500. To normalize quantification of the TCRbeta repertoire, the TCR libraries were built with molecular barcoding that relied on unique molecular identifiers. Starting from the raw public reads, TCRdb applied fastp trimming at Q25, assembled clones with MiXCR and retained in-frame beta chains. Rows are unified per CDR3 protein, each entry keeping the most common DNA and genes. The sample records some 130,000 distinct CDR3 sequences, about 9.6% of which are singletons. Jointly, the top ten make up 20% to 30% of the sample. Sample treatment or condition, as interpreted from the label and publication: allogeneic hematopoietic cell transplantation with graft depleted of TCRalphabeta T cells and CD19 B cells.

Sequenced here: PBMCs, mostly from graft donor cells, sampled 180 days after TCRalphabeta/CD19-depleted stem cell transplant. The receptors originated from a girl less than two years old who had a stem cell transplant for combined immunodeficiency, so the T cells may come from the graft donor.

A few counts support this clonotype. CDR3 DNA sequence: TGCAGCGTCGGCCCCTTATGTGGGGCTACCTACGAGCAGTACTTC. Protein product: CSVGPLCGATYEQYF. The chain links TRBV29-1 to TRBJ2-7, with D maybe TRBD1 (5 bases). This CDR3 has 15 amino acids. Trimming cost V 6 bases and J 2 bases, with 20 bases left between them. The germline V gene encodes CDR1 SQVTM and CDR2 ANQGSEA.

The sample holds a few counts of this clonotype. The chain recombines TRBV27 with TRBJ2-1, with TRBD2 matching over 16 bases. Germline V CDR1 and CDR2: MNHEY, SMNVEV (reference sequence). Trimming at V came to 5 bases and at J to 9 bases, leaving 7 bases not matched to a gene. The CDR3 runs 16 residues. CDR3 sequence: CASSPGLAGGKGEQFF. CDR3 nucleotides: TGTGCCAGCAGTCCGGGACTAGCGGGGGGGAAGGGTGAGCAGTTCTTC.